This section outlines one TCR beta chain sequence together with its context. Its matching antigen is unknown. The data were produced by immunoSEQ multiplex PCR, yet TCRdb's version contains in-frame clones alone and is incomplete. The sample contains about 20,000 clones, about 77% of which appear only once. This record comes from a study of neoadjuvant nivolumab and ipilimumab in lung cancer. Findings and limits, study-wide: Pathologic regression was not significantly tied to TCR clonality. Higher pretherapy blood TCR richness went with higher resected-tumor richness.

The germline V and J ends were trimmed by 7 bases and 4 bases, with 16 bases remaining between them. The CDR3 has 14 amino acids. Germline CDR1 MDHEN, CDR2 SYDVKM. This rearrangement joins TRBV28 to TRBJ1-1; tentatively, D is TRBD1 (5 bases). The source of this sequence is an adult with non-small cell lung cancer. The sequencing here drew on tumor tissue, taken after neoadjuvant nivolumab, alone or with ipilimumab, at or shortly before surgery. The CDR3 loop is CASTWGEFGTEAFF. In DNA form, the CDR3 reads TGTGCCAGCACCTGGGGGGAGTTCGGCACTGAAGCTTTCTTT. Based on the CDR3 plus reference TRBV28 and TRBJ1-1, the full variable domain is DVKVTQSSRYLVKRTGEKVFLECVQDMDHENMFWYRQDPGLGLRLIYFSYDVKMKEKGDIPEGYSVSREKKERFSLILESASTNQTSMYLCASTWGEFGTEAFFGQGTRLTVV.